These 16 T cell receptor beta chains were sequenced from one sample in a study of regulatory T cells in long-lasting Graves disease. Arm-PCR of CDR3 regions and iRepertoire HTBI primers were the basis on which TCR beta libraries were built. TCRdb independently ran MiXCR on the multiplex PCR reads; one entry per CDR3 protein. The sample gives around 460,000 distinct CDR3 sequences, about 20% of which show up once; about an eighth is in the top ten. Time point of the sample: persistent/refractory GD, antithyroid drugs over 5 years with positive TRAb. The TCR library was made from RNA that had been extracted from PBMCs in TRIzol. This material consisted of peripheral blood mononuclear cells (PBMCs), taken when the disease was refractory, from a patient treated with antithyroid drugs. The receptors come from a female donor with Graves disease.

A remark on this clonotype: Given the absence of the conserved phenylalanine or tryptophan at the CDR3 end, a read error is likely. The chain is built from TRBV6-5 and TRBJ2-5; the D is unclear. CDR1 is MNHEY and CDR2 is SVGAGI in the germline V gene. The CDR3 is 13 amino acids. V was shortened by 4 bases and J by 6 bases, with 12 bases between the two germline ends. The chain's CDR3 is CASSWRDGQTQYL. The DNA of the CDR3 is TGTGCCAGCAGTTGGCGAGATGGGCAGACCCAGTACCTC.

The V gene is TRBV5-1, the J gene TRBJ1-1; no clear D gene. Germline CDR1 reads SGHRS; CDR2 reads YFSETQ. This CDR3 is 14 amino acids long. V shed 2 bases and J shed 0 bases, with 8 bases lying between them. The chain's CDR3 is CASSFLPVNTEAFF. The CDR3 DNA sequence: TGCGCCAGCAGCTTTCTCCCTGTGAACACTGAAGCTTTCTTT.

V usage is TRBV25-1 and J usage is TRBJ1-2; possibly TRBD1 for D (5 bases). From germline, CDR1 is MGHDK and CDR2 SYGVNS. The CDR3 is 14 amino acids. Trimming left V 3 bases short and J 6 bases short, with 14 bases between. In DNA form, the CDR3 reads TGTGCCAGCAGTGAGGGGGGACGGAGTGATGGCTACACCTTC. Amino acids: CASSEGGRSDGYTF.

This clonotype was seen at least ten times. The V and J genes are TRBV28 and TRBJ1-1; possible D gene TRBD1, 6 bases. Germline loops: CDR1 MDHEN, CDR2 SYDVKM. Trimming pared 8 bases from V and 1 base from J, leaving 14 bases between. This CDR3 is built from 14 residues. The CDR3 nucleotides read TGTGCCAGCGCCCCTGGGACACGGAACACTGAAGCTTTCTTT. This codes for CASAPGTRNTEAFF.

In this sample, this clonotype turned up a few times. The genes are TRBV15 and TRBJ2-6; D remains ambiguous. There are 15 residues in the CDR3. The V gene's germline CDR1 is LNHNV and CDR2 YYDKDF (reference sequence). V was clipped by 0 bases and J by 4 bases, with 7 bases between them. This chain's CDR3 is CATSRDQSGANVLTF. As DNA, the CDR3 is TGTGCCACCAGCAGAGATCAATCGGGGGCCAACGTCCTGACTTTC.

This clonotype was detected many times. The CDR3 protein is CASSPNLWRGRTEAFF. The CDR3 DNA sequence: TGTGCCAGCAGCCCAAATCTATGGAGAGGGCGAACTGAAGCTTTCTTT. The chain has TRBV11-1 and TRBJ1-1; D is unclear. The CDR3 is made up of 16 amino acids. V lost 5 bases and J 5 bases, leaving 21 bases between the germline ends. CDR1 is SGHAT, CDR2 FQDESV, per germline (reference sequence). The entire variable domain, with the rest obtained from reference TRBV11-1 and TRBJ1-1, is as follows: EAEVAQSPRYKITEKSQAVAFWCDPISGHATLYWYRQILGQGPELLVQFQDESVVDDSQLPKDRFSAERLKGVDSTLKIQPAELGDSAMYLCASSPNLWRGRTEAFFGQGTRLTVV.

Many counts were recorded for this clonotype. The J gene is TRBJ2-5, the V gene TRBV28; 7 nucleotides align to TRBD2. Trimming at V came to 6 bases and at J to 2 bases, leaving 9 bases not matched to a gene. CDR3 length: 15 amino acids. Looked up from germline, CDR1 is MDHEN and CDR2 is SYDVKM. The CDR3 sequence is CASRLGAGLQETQYF. CDR3 in DNA: TGTGCCAGCAGACTTGGAGCGGGGCTACAAGAGACCCAGTACTTC.

This clonotype was found a few times. At one end, the junction sequence differs from germline, possibly due to a read error. The chain employs TRBV5-1 and TRBJ1-1, with no clear D. CDR1 and CDR2 from the germline V gene are SGHRS and YFSETQ. The length of the CDR3 is 11 residues. As DNA, the CDR3 is TGCGCCGGCAGCCTGGACACTGAAGCTTTCTTT. It codes for CAGSLDTEAFF.

Only a few counts were recorded for this clonotype. The V call is TRBV25-1, the J call TRBJ2-2; 7 bases are a match to TRBD1. CDR1 MGHDK and CDR2 SYGVNS come from the germline V gene. The CDR3 is made up of 14 amino acids. V gave up 4 bases and J gave up 7 bases; unmatched junction bases: 6. Written as DNA, the CDR3 is TGTGCCAGCAGTGGGACAGGTAACGGCGGGGAGCTGTTTTTT. Its translation: CASSGTGNGGELFF.

This clonotype has more than one count but fewer than ten. The V gene is TRBV29-1, the J gene TRBJ2-5; TRBD2 aligns across 8 bases. This CDR3 is 13 amino acids long. After removal of 3 bases from V and 2 bases from J, the junction contained 2 bases not matched to a gene. CDR1 and CDR2 (germline): SQVTM, ANQGSEA. CDR3 DNA: TGCAGCGTTGACATAGCGGGACAAGAGACCCAGTACTTC. This translates into CSVDIAGQETQYF.

This clonotype was recorded many times. The chain recombines TRBV12-3 or TRBV12-4 with TRBJ2-7; D remains unclear. Trimming shortened V by 7 bases and J by 5 bases, and 18 bases separated the two germline ends. The CDR3 length is 14 residues. The CDR3 sequence is CASTQGPSVHEQYF. DNA of the CDR3: TGTGCCAGCACCCAAGGTCCTTCGGTGCACGAGCAGTACTTC.

This clonotype was observed many times. The rearrangement links TRBV7-2 to TRBJ1-2, with D unclear. The CDR3 has 15 amino acids. V was pared by 5 bases and J by 4 bases, with 17 bases between. The germline CDR1 and CDR2 sequences are SGHTA and FQGNSA. The CDR3 region is CASSRSSLIGYGYTF. The DNA for the CDR3 is TGTGCCAGCAGCCGAAGTTCTTTAATTGGCTATGGCTACACCTTC.

In this sample, this clonotype turned up a few times. CDR3 amino acids: CASSVASDGTDTQYF. CDR3 bases: TGTGCCAGCAGTGTAGCGTCTGATGGCACAGATACGCAGTATTTT. The chain carries TRBV28 and TRBJ2-3; D may be TRBD2 (5 bases). Germline V lookup: CDR1 MDHEN, CDR2 SYDVKM. The CDR3 is 15 amino acids. The V end was cut by 5 bases, the J end by 1 base, with 13 bases between.

This clonotype came up many times. J is TRBJ1-5 and V is TRBV12-3 or TRBV12-4; 9 positions agree with TRBD1. This CDR3 is built from 15 residues. With V trimmed by 6 bases and J by 3 bases, 6 bases remained unmatched. The CDR3 reads CASRPTGGLNQPQHF. The DNA for the CDR3 is TGTGCCAGCAGACCGACAGGGGGACTCAATCAGCCCCAGCATTTT.

This clonotype was found many times. The rearrangement uses TRBV6-5 and TRBJ2-5, with D possibly matching TRBD2 (6 bases). The CDR3 extends over 16 amino acids. Trimming shortened V by 0 bases and J by 3 bases, and 14 bases separated the two germline ends. Germline CDR1 is MNHEY and CDR2 is SVGAGI. The CDR3 coding sequence is TGTGCCAGCAGTTACTCGAGAACGGGAGTGGAAGAGACCCAGTACTTC. Translating gives CASSYSRTGVEETQYF.

J is TRBJ1-1 and V is TRBV6-1; 8 nucleotides match TRBD1. Germline CDR1 MNHNS, CDR2 SASEGT. This CDR3 region has 14 residues. V was pared by 8 bases and J by 5 bases, with 10 bases of the junction left unmatched. The CDR3 bases are TGTGCCAGCCCTTTACAGGACAGGGTAACTGAAGCTTTCTTT. Amino acids: CASPLQDRVTEAFF.